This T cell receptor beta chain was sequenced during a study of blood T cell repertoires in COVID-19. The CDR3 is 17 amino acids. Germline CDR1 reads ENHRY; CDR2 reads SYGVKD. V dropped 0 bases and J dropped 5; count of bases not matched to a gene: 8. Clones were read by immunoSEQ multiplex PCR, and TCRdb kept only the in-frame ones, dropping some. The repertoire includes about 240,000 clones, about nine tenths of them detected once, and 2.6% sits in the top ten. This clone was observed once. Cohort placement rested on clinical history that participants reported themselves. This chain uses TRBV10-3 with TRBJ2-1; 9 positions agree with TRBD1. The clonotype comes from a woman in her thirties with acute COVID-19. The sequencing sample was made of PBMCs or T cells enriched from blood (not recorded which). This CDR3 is CAISESLGTGTNNEQFF. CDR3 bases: TGTGCCATCAGTGAGTCACTGGGGACAGGGACAAACAATGAGCAGTTCTTC.